The rows below give T cell receptor beta chains drawn from one sample of a study of blood T cell repertoires in COVID-19. Clones were sequenced by immunoSEQ multiplex PCR, and TCRdb holds only the in-frame ones, with some missing. Of about 150,000 clones listed, around 73% are singletons. The sample comprised peripheral blood. Receptor source: a man between 60 and 75 years old who had recovered from COVID-19. The CDR3 runs from the conserved cysteine through the conserved F or W. The D gene is left open where the match is weak. The size field is filled for only some rows; it gives once, few, many or a size class.

d_gene: TRBD2
j_gene: TRBJ2-1
abundance: .
v_gene: TRBV24-1
CDR3aa: CATSAAGGPHNEQFF
CDR3nt: TGTGCCACCAGTGCGGCGGGAGGGCCTCATAATGAGCAGTTCTTC

d_gene: TRBD2
j_gene: TRBJ2-3
abundance: .
v_gene: TRBV3-1/TRBV3-2
CDR3aa: CASRGLAGYTDTQYF
CDR3nt: TGTGCCAGCAGGGGACTAGCGGGCTACACAGATACGCAGTATTTT

d_gene: TRBD2
j_gene: TRBJ2-5
abundance: .
v_gene: TRBV30
CDR3aa: CAWTTGLAETQYF
CDR3nt: TGTGCCTGGACTACCGGACTAGCGGAGACCCAGTACTTC

d_gene: .
j_gene: TRBJ1-1
abundance: .
v_gene: TRBV3-1/TRBV3-2
CDR3aa: CASSQVPGMNTEAFF
CDR3nt: TGTGCCAGCAGCCAAGTCCCGGGAATGAACACTGAAGCTTTCTTT

d_gene: TRBD1
j_gene: TRBJ2-7
abundance: few
v_gene: TRBV11-2
CDR3aa: CASSLAGTGGYEQYF
CDR3nt: TGTGCCAGCAGCTTGGCTGGGACAGGGGGCTACGAGCAGTACTTC

d_gene: TRBD2
j_gene: TRBJ2-1
abundance: .
v_gene: TRBV6-5
CDR3aa: CASIFGTRGFEQFF
CDR3nt: TGTGCCAGCATTTTCGGGACTAGAGGATTTGAGCAGTTCTTC

d_gene: TRBD1
j_gene: TRBJ1-2
abundance: .
v_gene: TRBV9
CDR3aa: CASSALGTGVSGYTF
CDR3nt: TGTGCCAGCAGTGCCCTAGGGACAGGGGTGTCAGGCTACACCTTC

d_gene: TRBD2
j_gene: TRBJ2-1
abundance: .
v_gene: TRBV25-1
CDR3aa: CASSEREVYNEQFF
CDR3nt: TGTGCCAGCAGTGAGCGGGAGGTTTACAATGAGCAGTTCTTC

d_gene: TRBD1
j_gene: TRBJ2-1
abundance: once
v_gene: TRBV3-1/TRBV3-2
CDR3aa: CASSLGTGGRDKQFF
CDR3nt: TGTGCCAGCAGCCTAGGGACAGGGGGGCGGGATAAGCAGTTCTTC

d_gene: .
j_gene: TRBJ2-1
abundance: many
v_gene: TRBV4-3
CDR3aa: CASSQDSAMSSYNEQFF
CDR3nt: TGCGCCAGCAGCCAAGATAGTGCCATGAGCTCCTACAATGAGCAGTTCTTC

d_gene: TRBD1
j_gene: TRBJ2-7
abundance: .
v_gene: TRBV6-4
CDR3aa: CASSLRTGGFNEQYF
CDR3nt: TGTGCCAGCAGTCTCCGGACAGGGGGATTCAACGAGCAGTACTTC

d_gene: .
j_gene: TRBJ2-1
abundance: large
v_gene: TRBV6-4
CDR3aa: CASSLQGGSYNEQFF
CDR3nt: TGTGCCAGCAGCTTACAGGGCGGCTCCTACAATGAGCAGTTCTTC

d_gene: TRBD1
j_gene: TRBJ1-1
abundance: .
v_gene: TRBV3-1/TRBV3-2
CDR3aa: CASSQRDRKNTEAFF
CDR3nt: TGTGCCAGCAGCCAAAGGGACAGAAAGAACACTGAAGCTTTCTTT

d_gene: TRBD1
j_gene: TRBJ1-2
abundance: .
v_gene: TRBV19
CDR3aa: CASSKAGQGFGYTF
CDR3nt: TGTGCCAGTAGCAAGGCGGGACAGGGTTTTGGCTACACCTTC

d_gene: TRBD2
j_gene: TRBJ2-5
abundance: .
v_gene: TRBV10-3
CDR3aa: CAISDPSGKEETQYF
CDR3nt: TGTGCCATCAGTGACCCTAGCGGGAAGGAGGAGACCCAGTACTTC

d_gene: .
j_gene: TRBJ1-1
abundance: .
v_gene: TRBV9
CDR3aa: CASSVARGPDGAFF
CDR3nt: TGTGCCAGCAGCGTAGCCAGGGGACCCGATGGAGCTTTCTTT

d_gene: .
j_gene: TRBJ1-2
abundance: .
v_gene: TRBV11-2
CDR3aa: CASSPSSNANYGYTF
CDR3nt: TGTGCCAGCAGCCCAAGCTCCAATGCTAACTATGGCTACACCTTC

d_gene: TRBD2
j_gene: TRBJ2-3
abundance: .
v_gene: TRBV5-6
CDR3aa: CASSLTSGGVDTQYF
CDR3nt: TGTGCCAGCAGCTTGACTAGCGGGGGGGTAGATACGCAGTATTTT

d_gene: TRBD2
j_gene: TRBJ2-7
abundance: .
v_gene: TRBV6-5
CDR3aa: CASSPARGGLGEQYF
CDR3nt: TGTGCCAGCAGTCCTGCCCGGGGGGGCCTGGGTGAGCAGTACTTC

d_gene: .
j_gene: TRBJ1-1
abundance: .
v_gene: TRBV6-5
CDR3aa: CASSYSTGNTEAFF
CDR3nt: TGTGCCAGCAGTTACTCTACCGGGAACACTGAAGCTTTCTTT

d_gene: TRBD2
j_gene: TRBJ2-5
abundance: .
v_gene: TRBV5-4
CDR3aa: CASSLDGTSRETQYF
CDR3nt: TGTGCCAGCAGCTTGGATGGGACTAGCAGGGAGACCCAGTACTTC

d_gene: TRBD2
j_gene: TRBJ2-3
abundance: .
v_gene: TRBV6-1
CDR3aa: CASSALSGGPTDTQYF
CDR3nt: TGTGCCAGCAGTGCCCTTAGCGGGGGACCCACAGATACGCAGTATTTT

d_gene: .
j_gene: TRBJ2-7
abundance: .
v_gene: TRBV6-1
CDR3aa: CASSEQGGSYEQYF
CDR3nt: TGTGCCAGCAGTGAACAGGGGGGCTCCTACGAGCAGTACTTC

d_gene: TRBD2
j_gene: TRBJ2-2
abundance: .
v_gene: TRBV24-1
CDR3aa: CATSDGGTSGGLGTGELFF
CDR3nt: TGTGCCACCAGTGATGGAGGGACTAGCGGGGGCCTGGGGACCGGGGAGCTGTTTTTT

d_gene: TRBD1
j_gene: TRBJ2-5
abundance: once
v_gene: TRBV5-4
CDR3aa: CASSLEGTEQETQYF
CDR3nt: TGTGCCAGCAGCTTGGAAGGGACAGAACAAGAGACCCAGTACTTC

d_gene: .
j_gene: TRBJ1-1
abundance: .
v_gene: TRBV9
CDR3aa: CASSVEVNTEAFF
CDR3nt: TGTGCCAGCAGCGTCGAGGTGAACACTGAAGCTTTCTTT

d_gene: TRBD1
j_gene: TRBJ1-2
abundance: .
v_gene: TRBV5-1
CDR3aa: CASSLAVGQGDNLGYTF
CDR3nt: TGCGCCAGCAGCTTGGCCGTAGGACAGGGGGATAATCTTGGCTACACCTTC